The subject of this entry is one T cell receptor (beta chain). The antigen remains undetermined. This entry is derived from a study of early T cells in non-severe SARS-CoV-2 infection. Study-wide context: Chains from this unsorted whole-blood bulk RNA could not be paired.

Attachment of unique molecular identifiers was made to individual cDNA molecules. TCRdb itself ran the 5' RACE reads through MiXCR, one entry per CDR3 protein. The sample consists of over 50,000 distinct CDR3 sequences, 10% to 12% of them appearing once. Study results and caveats: VDJdb-based annotation leaned toward anti-spike CD8 responses and missed private and CD4 specificities.

The CDR3 loop spans 12 amino acids. Germline V gene sequence: CDR1 SEHNR, CDR2 FQNEAQ (reference sequence). V usage is TRBV7-9 and J usage is TRBJ2-3; TRBD2 aligns across 9 bases. Specimen: whole blood. This clonotype originated in an adult who was a healthcare worker with PCR-confirmed SARS-CoV-2 infection or an uninfected control (not recorded which). Here the CDR3 reads CATQRGDREQYF. CDR3 sequence (DNA): TGTGCTACTCAGCGGGGGGACCGAGAACAGTATTTT.